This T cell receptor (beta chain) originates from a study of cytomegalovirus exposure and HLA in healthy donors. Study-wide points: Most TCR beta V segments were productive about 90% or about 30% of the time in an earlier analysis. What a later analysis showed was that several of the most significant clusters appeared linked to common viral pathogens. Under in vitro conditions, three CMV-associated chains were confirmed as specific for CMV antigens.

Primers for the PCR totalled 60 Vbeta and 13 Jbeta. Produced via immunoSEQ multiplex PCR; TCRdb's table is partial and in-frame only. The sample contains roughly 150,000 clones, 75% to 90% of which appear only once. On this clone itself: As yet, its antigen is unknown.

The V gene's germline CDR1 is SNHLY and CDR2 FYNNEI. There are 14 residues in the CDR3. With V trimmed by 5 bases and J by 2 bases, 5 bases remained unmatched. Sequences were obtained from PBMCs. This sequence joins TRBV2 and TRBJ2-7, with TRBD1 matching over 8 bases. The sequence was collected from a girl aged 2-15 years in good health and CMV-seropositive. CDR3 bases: TGTGCCAGCAGTTATGGGACAGGAGCCTACGAGCAGTACTTC. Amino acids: CASSYGTGAYEQYF.